The 8 T cell receptor beta chains below all came from one sample that was sequenced in a study of shared clonotypes between healthy human individuals. Sequencing was performed with immunoSEQ multiplex PCR; in TCRdb, only in-frame clones are kept and a portion is missing. This repertoire shows 2 million to 2.5 million clones, roughly 90% found once; its top ten account for roughly 0.34%. Sequenced sample: naive CD4+ T cells from PBMCs. Sample subset: CD45RA+ positively selected. These receptors were collected from a man aged 18-30 years in good health. Some clones in this sample may be carry-over from other donors' samples.

The chain combines TRBV18 with TRBJ2-2; D remains ambiguous. The CDR3 runs to 12 residues. Germline V gene sequence: CDR1 KGHSH, CDR2 LQKENI. The germline V and J ends were trimmed by 1 base and 7 bases, with 4 bases remaining between them. This CDR3 is CASSPLGGELFF. CDR3 nucleotides: TGTGCCAGCTCACCACTGGGCGGGGAGCTGTTTTTT.

This chain uses TRBV7-3 with TRBJ2-6; no clear D gene. CDR1 and CDR2 (germline): SGHTA, FQGTGA. The CDR3 length is 17 residues. V dropped 3 bases and J dropped 0 bases, with 12 bases sitting between them. CDR3 sequence (DNA): TGTGCCAGCAGCTTGGCCGGACGGTCCTCTGGGGCCAACGTCCTGACTTTC. Its protein is CASSLAGRSSGANVLTF.

The V call is TRBV18, the J call TRBJ2-7; TRBD1 aligns across 8 bases. V gave up 6 bases and J gave up 5 bases; unmatched junction bases: 9. From germline, CDR1 is KGHSH and CDR2 LQKENI. CDR3 length: 14 residues. DNA of the CDR3: TGTGCCAGCTCGCAGAAAAGACAGGGGAACGAGCAGTACTTC. Translation gives CASSQKRQGNEQYF.

This clone was recorded once. This chain links TRBV6-1 with TRBJ2-1; no reliable D call. The V gene lost 7 bases and the J gene lost 0 bases, with 10 bases spanning the gap. CDR3 length: 14 amino acids. CDR1 is MNHNS and CDR2 is SASEGT in the germline V gene. The CDR3: CASIQSSSYNEQFF. DNA for the CDR3: TGTGCCAGCATTCAGTCTAGCTCCTACAATGAGCAGTTCTTC.

The chain is built from TRBV28 and TRBJ2-2; perhaps TRBD2 as D (7 bases). There are 16 residues in the CDR3. The germline V gene encodes CDR1 MDHEN and CDR2 SYDVKM. V lost 4 bases and J 3 bases, leaving 15 bases between the germline ends. CDR3 sequence: CASSSPGGRDTGELFF. DNA for the CDR3: TGTGCCAGCAGTTCCCCCGGGGGGCGGGACACCGGGGAGCTGTTTTTT. Full variable domain (missing parts from reference TRBV28 and TRBJ2-2): DVKVTQSSRYLVKRTGEKVFLECVQDMDHENMFWYRQDPGLGLRLIYFSYDVKMKEKGDIPEGYSVSREKKERFSLILESASTNQTSMYLCASSSPGGRDTGELFFGEGSRLTVL.

Comments on this clone: The same CDR3 can be traced to other DNA sequences in this sample. The V and J genes are TRBV27 and TRBJ2-3; no clear D gene. Trimming removed 6 bases at V and 6 bases at J, with 10 bases between. The CDR3 consists of 12 residues. Germline V gene lookup returns CDR1 MNHEY and CDR2 SMNVEV (reference sequence). The CDR3 DNA follows: TGTGCCAGCAGCTCTTTCACGGATACGCAGTATTTT. It is translated as CASSSFTDTQYF.

V is TRBV28 and J is TRBJ2-7; 8 bases agree with TRBD2. The germline V gene has CDR1 MDHEN and CDR2 SYDVKM. This CDR3 is 15 amino acids long. V was clipped by 2 bases and J by 4 bases; unmatched bases: 7. Here the CDR3 DNA reads TGTGCCAGCAGTTTAGTGGTAGCGGGAAAATACGAGCAGTACTTC. As protein: CASSLVVAGKYEQYF. The whole variable domain, remainder taken from reference TRBV28 and TRBJ2-7, is DVKVTQSSRYLVKRTGEKVFLECVQDMDHENMFWYRQDPGLGLRLIYFSYDVKMKEKGDIPEGYSVSREKKERFSLILESASTNQTSMYLCASSLVVAGKYEQYFGPGTRLTVT.

The chain uses TRBV30 and TRBJ1-6; D remains unclear. The CDR3 spans 14 residues. The V gene lost 2 bases and the J gene lost 9 bases, with 14 bases spanning the gap. Germline lookup yields CDR1 GTSNPN and CDR2 SVGIG (reference sequence). Here the CDR3 reads CAWSSRLIPSPLHF. The CDR3 DNA sequence: TGTGCCTGGAGTAGCCGCCTAATCCCTTCACCCCTCCACTTT.